The source of this TCR beta chain is a study of blood T cell repertoires in COVID-19. On the study more broadly: Spain, Italy and the United States supplied samples that represented acute and convalescent COVID-19. T cells, B-cell-depleted T cells, or PBMCs provided the cDNA or gDNA that served as material.

As processed by the authors: Scientists estimated how many nucleated cells there were by amplifying reference gene primers. Assay used: immunoSEQ multiplex PCR; TCRdb lists only in-frame clones, some missing. That table furnishes V, J and clone size, whereas the DNA furnished D and trimming. The sample contains about 220,000 clones, around 87% of which appear only once. This CDR3 has 13 residues. Germline values: CDR1 SGHRS, CDR2 YFSETQ. The V and J ends lost 0 bases and 6 bases respectively, with 10 bases between them. Across about two dozen US areas, participants ranged in age from roughly 18 to 95 years.

Material: PBMCs or T cells enriched from blood (not recorded which). The TCR was taken from a man aged 25-45 years who had been exposed to COVID-19. V and J are TRBV5-1 and TRBJ2-7, with a weak D call TRBD1 (5 bases). CDR3 residues: CASSLEGLLEQYF. Written as DNA, the CDR3 is TGCGCCAGCAGCTTGGAGGGGTTACTCGAGCAGTACTTC.